The present T cell receptor beta chain was sequenced within a study of identical twins. Study outcomes and limitations: Beta out-of-frame sequences showed weaker excess sharing between twins. Conclusions were drawn cross-sectionally by statistical analysis, without following the same donors. For cord blood, abundant beta clonotypes had fewer insertions, unlike memory repertoires, which showed none.

Between the trimmed V and J ends, which lost 3 bases and 4 bases, there was a span of 10 bases. CDR1 SEHNR and CDR2 FQNEAQ come from the germline V gene (reference sequence). There are 15 residues in the CDR3. The sample holds a few counts of this clonotype. Its antigen is unidentified. TCRdb itself ran the 5' RACE reads through MiXCR, one entry per CDR3 protein. The table lists approximately 350,000 distinct CDR3 sequences, 9% to 15% of them singletons. These sequences were also reported in another study, on yellow fever vaccine responses in identical twins.

V is TRBV7-9 and J is TRBJ2-6; D call uncertain. Sample: CD8+ T cells sorted from blood. The sequence derives from a woman between 18 and 29 years old in good health. The CDR3 nucleotides read TGTGCCAGCAGCTTTCTTGCAGACGGGGCCAACGTCCTGACTTTC. This translates into CASSFLADGANVLTF.